The rows below give T cell receptor beta chains drawn from one sample of a study of vaccination effects on CD4 cells after COVID-19. Libraries were prepared by immunoSEQ multiplex PCR; TCRdb keeps only in-frame clonotypes and omits some of them. This sample has tens of thousands of clones, with more than 60% found just once. What these receptors recognize is not known. This specimen was CD4+ T cells from PBMCs cultured with HCoV-OC43 spike peptides, taken after COVID-19 vaccination. The receptors were sampled from a human donor who received a COVID-19 vaccine. Each CDR3 is given without its conserved first and last residue. Fields, in order: J gene, V gene, CDR3 protein.

J gene: TRBJ1-5
V gene: TRBV28
CDR3 protein: ASTIDRVQQPQH

J gene: TRBJ2-2
V gene: TRBV24-1
CDR3 protein: ATSDSGTVGTGELF

J gene: TRBJ1-3
V gene: TRBV6-6
CDR3 protein: ASSHRDRGLSSGNTIY

J gene: TRBJ2-5
V gene: TRBV12-5
CDR3 protein: ASGLLPQETQY

J gene: TRBJ1-2
V gene: TRBV18
CDR3 protein: ASSPSETGIYGYT

J gene: TRBJ1-5
V gene: TRBV7-2
CDR3 protein: ASSLEGIQPQH

J gene: TRBJ1-2
V gene: TRBV5-4
CDR3 protein: ASSLRGATYGYT

J gene: TRBJ1-4
V gene: TRBV4-3
CDR3 protein: ASSQDINEKLF

J gene: TRBJ1-6
V gene: TRBV5-1
CDR3 protein: ASSLAFREYSPLH

J gene: TRBJ1-2
V gene: TRBV6-6
CDR3 protein: ASSRENYGYT

J gene: TRBJ1-1
V gene: TRBV2
CDR3 protein: ATRHNMNTEAF

J gene: TRBJ1-1
V gene: TRBV24-1
CDR3 protein: ATSVGRLNTEAF

J gene: TRBJ2-1
V gene: TRBV11-2
CDR3 protein: ASSVRSSGERNNEQF

J gene: TRBJ2-1
V gene: TRBV10-2
CDR3 protein: ASSEGVLDNEQF

J gene: TRBJ1-5
V gene: TRBV7-2
CDR3 protein: ASSLAGAPNQPQH

J gene: TRBJ1-2
V gene: TRBV5-1
CDR3 protein: ASSRDSYGYT

J gene: TRBJ1-1
V gene: TRBV6-5
CDR3 protein: ASRLREGGTEAF

J gene: TRBJ1-1
V gene: TRBV27
CDR3 protein: ASSSPGQGFRTEAF

J gene: TRBJ2-3
V gene: TRBV7-3
CDR3 protein: ASSFAGSTDTQY

J gene: TRBJ2-1
V gene: TRBV6-5
CDR3 protein: ASSYLARASYNEQF

J gene: TRBJ1-5
V gene: TRBV6-1
CDR3 protein: ASSEGRAYNQPQH

J gene: TRBJ2-3
V gene: TRBV5-1
CDR3 protein: ASSGGGAGTDTQY

J gene: TRBJ1-2
V gene: TRBV7-2
CDR3 protein: ASSPYKPYGYT

J gene: TRBJ2-5
V gene: TRBV14
CDR3 protein: ASSQNRLETQY

J gene: TRBJ1-2
V gene: TRBV10-3
CDR3 protein: AISAVSGNYGYT

J gene: TRBJ2-3
V gene: TRBV30
CDR3 protein: AWSATSGGRSGTDTQY

J gene: TRBJ2-5
V gene: TRBV5-6
CDR3 protein: ASSRTPETQY

J gene: TRBJ1-2
V gene: TRBV6-5
CDR3 protein: ASSYRSGLIYGYT

J gene: TRBJ1-4
V gene: TRBV2
CDR3 protein: ASIRTENEKLF

J gene: TRBJ1-5
V gene: TRBV25-1
CDR3 protein: ANPDRDQPQH

J gene: TRBJ1-2
V gene: TRBV11-1
CDR3 protein: ASSQDANYGYT

J gene: TRBJ2-5
V gene: TRBV10-3
CDR3 protein: AISGTGVETQY

J gene: TRBJ2-6
V gene: TRBV5-1
CDR3 protein: ASSSRTSGGPSGANVLT

J gene: TRBJ1-4
V gene: TRBV5-1
CDR3 protein: ASSSPDRGHEKLF

J gene: TRBJ2-3
V gene: TRBV4-3
CDR3 protein: ASSQAGWDTQY

J gene: TRBJ2-2
V gene: TRBV7-3
CDR3 protein: ASSLRGGNTGELF

J gene: TRBJ2-1
V gene: TRBV5-4
CDR3 protein: ASSRRIRLAGDDEQF

J gene: TRBJ1-5
V gene: TRBV5-6
CDR3 protein: ASSLANGRPQH

J gene: TRBJ2-3
V gene: TRBV5-8
CDR3 protein: ASPTASGAITDTQY

J gene: TRBJ1-1
V gene: TRBV2
CDR3 protein: ASSEGQEVTEAF

J gene: TRBJ1-1
V gene: TRBV5-1
CDR3 protein: ASSLGLGEDTEAF

J gene: TRBJ1-2
V gene: TRBV9
CDR3 protein: ASSSPARRVDYGYT

J gene: TRBJ1-2
V gene: TRBV12-3/TRBV12-4
CDR3 protein: ASSFRQGYGYT

J gene: TRBJ2-1
V gene: TRBV9
CDR3 protein: ASSVAGGPYNEQF

J gene: TRBJ2-6
V gene: TRBV19
CDR3 protein: ASNRPLSGANVLT

J gene: TRBJ2-2
V gene: TRBV5-1
CDR3 protein: ASSLTGTSGGRNTGELF

J gene: TRBJ1-1
V gene: TRBV2
CDR3 protein: ASSDPRQKMNTEAF

J gene: TRBJ1-1
V gene: TRBV5-1
CDR3 protein: ASSLGGTGNTEAF

J gene: TRBJ2-1
V gene: TRBV11-2
CDR3 protein: ASSGELISNNEQF

J gene: TRBJ2-2
V gene: TRBV30
CDR3 protein: ARGDSPTGELF

J gene: TRBJ2-4
V gene: TRBV5-1
CDR3 protein: ASSLGGGTNIQY

J gene: TRBJ2-5
V gene: TRBV24-1
CDR3 protein: ATSGVSGGRPPETQY

J gene: TRBJ2-2
V gene: TRBV5-6
CDR3 protein: ASSLGNTGELF

J gene: TRBJ1-1
V gene: TRBV18
CDR3 protein: ASSSDGNTEAF

J gene: TRBJ2-5
V gene: TRBV28
CDR3 protein: ASSFWALWGVVETQY